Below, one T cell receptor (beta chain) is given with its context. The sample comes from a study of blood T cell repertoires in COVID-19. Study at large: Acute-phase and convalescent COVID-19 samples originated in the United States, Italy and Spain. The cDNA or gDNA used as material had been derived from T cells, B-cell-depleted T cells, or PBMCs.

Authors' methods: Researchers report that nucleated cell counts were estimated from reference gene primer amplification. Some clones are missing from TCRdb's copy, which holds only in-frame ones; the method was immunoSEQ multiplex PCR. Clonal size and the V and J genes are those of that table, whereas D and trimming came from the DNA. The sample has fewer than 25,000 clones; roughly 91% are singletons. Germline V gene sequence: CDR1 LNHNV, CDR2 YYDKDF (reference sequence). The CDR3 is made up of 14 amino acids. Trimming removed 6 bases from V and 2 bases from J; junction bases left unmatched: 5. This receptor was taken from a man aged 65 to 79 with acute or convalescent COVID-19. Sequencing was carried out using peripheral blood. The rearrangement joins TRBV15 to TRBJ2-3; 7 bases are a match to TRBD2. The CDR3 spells CATRGRDSTDTQYF. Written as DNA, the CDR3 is TGTGCCACCAGGGGGAGGGATTCCACAGATACGCAGTATTTT. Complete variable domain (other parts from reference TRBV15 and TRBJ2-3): DAMVIQNPRYQVTQFGKPVTLSCSQTLNHNVMYWYQQKSSQAPKLLFHYYDKDFNNEADTPDNFQSRRPNTSFCFLDIRSPGLGDTAMYLCATRGRDSTDTQYFGPGTRLTVL.